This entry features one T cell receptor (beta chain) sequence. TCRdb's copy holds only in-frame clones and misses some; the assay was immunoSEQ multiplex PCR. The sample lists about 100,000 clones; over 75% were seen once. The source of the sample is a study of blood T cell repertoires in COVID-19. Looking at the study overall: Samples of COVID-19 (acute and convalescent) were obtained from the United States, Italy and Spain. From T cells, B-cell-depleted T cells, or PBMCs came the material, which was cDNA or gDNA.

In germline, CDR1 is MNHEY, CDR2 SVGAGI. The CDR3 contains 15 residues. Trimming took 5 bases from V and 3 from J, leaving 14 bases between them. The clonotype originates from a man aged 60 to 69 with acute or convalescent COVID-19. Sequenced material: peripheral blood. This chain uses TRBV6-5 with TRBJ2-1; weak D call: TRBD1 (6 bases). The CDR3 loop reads CASSPQGLGYNEQFF. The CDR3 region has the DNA TGTGCCAGCAGTCCACAGGGATTGGGCTACAATGAGCAGTTCTTC.